The 23 T cell receptor beta chains listed next were all sequenced from one sample in a study of CXCR3-negative and CXCR3-positive naive CD8 T cells. It was by 5' RACE with UMI labels that the TRB cDNA libraries were prepared. After re-calling the 5' RACE reads, TCRdb lists one entry per CDR3 protein, DNA absent. The sample's table shows roughly 71,000 distinct CDR3 sequences. The sample was naive CXCR3- CD8+ T cells from blood. Noted subset: CD45RO-CCR7+CD27+CD95- naive CD8+ T cells lacking CXCR3 (TNR3-). Receptors were obtained from a human donor in good health. Some clones in this sample may be carry-over from other donors' samples.

V and J are TRBV21-1 and TRBJ1-6; TCRdb's assignment of TRBD1 cannot be checked, as there is no DNA. TRBV21-1 counts as a pseudogene. CDR3 length: 14 amino acids. The CDR3 is CASSKVSGGSPLHF.

The chain joins TRBV5-1 to TRBJ2-7. Germline CDR1 is SGHRS and CDR2 is YFSETQ. The CDR3 extends over 13 amino acids. The CDR3 here is CASSMDISYEQYF.

V gene TRBV4-1 combines with J gene TRBJ2-7; TCRdb reports TRBD1, a call that lacks DNA to check it against. The CDR3 is 15 amino acids. Germline lookup yields CDR1 MGHRA and CDR2 YSYEKL. This CDR3 reads CASSQNGGGNYEQYF.

This rearrangement joins TRBV28 to TRBJ2-7; without DNA, the TCRdb call of TRBD1 cannot be checked. The CDR3 runs 15 residues. Germline CDR1 MDHEN, CDR2 SYDVKM. The CDR3 spells CASSLEQGLSYEQYF.

The chain combines TRBV5-5 with TRBJ2-7; TCRdb designates TRBD1, a call that cannot be tested without DNA. Germline V gene sequence: CDR1 SGHKS, CDR2 YYEKEE (reference sequence). This CDR3 has 13 residues. The chain's CDR3 is CASSPGHRLEQYF.

This chain joins TRBV5-5 and TRBJ2-1; TCRdb returns TRBD2, unconfirmable since there is no DNA. This CDR3 region has 15 residues. Germline CDR1 reads SGHKS; CDR2 reads YYEKEE (reference sequence). CDR3 sequence reads: CASSLGDYSYNEQFF.

This chain links TRBV7-6 with TRBJ1-2; TCRdb's D call, TRBD1, is unchecked because there is no DNA. Germline lookup yields CDR1 SGHVS and CDR2 FNYEAQ. This CDR3 contains 15 residues. CDR3 amino acids: CASSLDPTVNYGYTF.

The chain joins TRBV12-3 or TRBV12-4 to TRBJ2-3; as DNA is missing, the TRBD1 call by TCRdb cannot be tested. This CDR3 contains 14 residues. The CDR3: CASSSGQSVDTQYF.

This sequence joins TRBV4-3 and TRBJ2-3; TCRdb calls TRBD2, which cannot be checked without DNA. The CDR3 covers 16 residues. CDR1 is LGHNA, CDR2 YSLEER, per germline. The CDR3 is CASSQRLAGDTDTQYF.

The chain is built from TRBV9 and TRBJ2-1. Germline CDR1 and CDR2: SGDLS and YYNGEE. The CDR3 sequence is 13 residues long. CDR3: CASSVWSYNEQFF.

The J gene is TRBJ2-1, the V gene TRBV12-3 or TRBV12-4; TCRdb picks TRBD2, but there is no DNA to check that call. The CDR3 totals 12 residues. CDR3 loop: CASSGRTNEQFF.

The chain joins TRBV19 to TRBJ1-1; the D call from TCRdb, TRBD1, cannot be confirmed without DNA. The CDR3 has 18 residues. The germline V gene has CDR1 LNHDA and CDR2 SQIVND (reference sequence). CDR3 region: CASSMTARQGTSNTEAFF.

The V call is TRBV7-9, the J call TRBJ2-7; the D call of TRBD2 rests on TCRdb alone, since no DNA is present to check it. Germline V CDR1 and CDR2: SEHNR, FQNEAQ (reference sequence). This CDR3 spans 16 amino acids. The chain's CDR3 is CASSYPEREGRSEQYF.

The chain is built from TRBV12-3 or TRBV12-4 and TRBJ2-5. This CDR3 is built from 15 residues. The CDR3 loop is CASSLILGDQETQYF.

The gene calls are TRBV12-3 or TRBV12-4 and TRBJ2-5; absent DNA, TCRdb's TRBD1 call cannot be checked. This CDR3 spans 15 amino acids. CDR3 in amino acids: CASSPGTGYQETQYF.

V is TRBV7-9 and J is TRBJ1-2. This CDR3 comprises 17 residues. Germline CDR1 reads SEHNR; CDR2 reads FQNEAQ (reference sequence). The CDR3 sequence: CASSLEGLAAPNYGYTF.

This rearrangement joins TRBV29-1 to TRBJ2-3; TCRdb outputs TRBD2, but without DNA this stays unchecked. Germline CDR1 reads SQVTM; CDR2 reads ANQGSEA. CDR3 length: 13 residues. This CDR3 is CSAGGLSTDTQYF.

The chain links TRBV12-5 to TRBJ1-1; without DNA, the TCRdb call of TRBD1 cannot be checked. The CDR3 spans 13 residues. Germline CDR1 is LGHNT and CDR2 is FRNRAP. CDR3 amino acids: CASGRGLDTEAFF.

The V call is TRBV28, the J call TRBJ1-1; the D call of TRBD1 rests on TCRdb alone, since no DNA is present to check it. The CDR3 consists of 16 residues. Germline loops: CDR1 MDHEN, CDR2 SYDVKM. The chain's CDR3 is CASRYPGQGKTGEAFF.

The chain has TRBV7-9 and TRBJ1-4; TCRdb lists TRBD1, though no DNA is available to test this call. The CDR3 spans 14 residues. Germline V gene sequence: CDR1 SEHNR, CDR2 FQNEAQ (reference sequence). The CDR3 spells CASSYDRRDEKLFF. Full variable domain (missing parts from reference TRBV7-9 and TRBJ1-4): DTGVSQNPRHKITKRGQNVTFRCDPISEHNRLYWYRQTLGQGPEFLTYFQNEAQLEKSRLLSDRFSAERPKGSFSTLEIQRTEQGDSAMYLCASSYDRRDEKLFFGSGTQLSVL.

The chain joins TRBV29-1 to TRBJ2-7. Germline lookup yields CDR1 SQVTM and CDR2 ANQGSEA. The CDR3 consists of 13 residues. The CDR3 reads CSVEGRGTYEQYF.

The chain combines TRBV28 with TRBJ1-5; TCRdb selects TRBD1, and the lack of DNA leaves this call unchecked. In germline, CDR1 is MDHEN, CDR2 SYDVKM. The CDR3 length is 18 residues. The CDR3: CASSLEGQGGFSNQPQHF.

CDR3 region: CASSPRLGTNYGYTF. The chain couples TRBV7-6 to TRBJ1-2; the D call from TCRdb, TRBD1, cannot be confirmed without DNA. Per the germline V gene, CDR1 is SGHVS and CDR2 is FNYEAQ. This CDR3 comprises 15 residues.